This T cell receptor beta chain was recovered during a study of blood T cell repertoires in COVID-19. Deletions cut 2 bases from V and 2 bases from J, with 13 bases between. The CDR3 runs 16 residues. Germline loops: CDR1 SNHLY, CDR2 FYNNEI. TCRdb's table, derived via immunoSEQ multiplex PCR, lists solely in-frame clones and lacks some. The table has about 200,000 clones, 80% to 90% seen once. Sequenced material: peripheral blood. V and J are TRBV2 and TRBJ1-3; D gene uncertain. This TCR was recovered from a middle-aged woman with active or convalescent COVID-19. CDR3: CASSEREGTAGNTIYF. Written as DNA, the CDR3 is TGTGCCAGCAGTGAACGGGAAGGAACGGCTGGAAACACCATATATTTT.